Sequencing of this T cell receptor (beta chain) was carried out in a study of T cell clones after liver transplantation. Looking at the study overall: Immunosuppression withdrawal was tried within 2 years after liver transplantation in this trial. As an antigen-independent comparator, third-party-reactive TCRbeta sequences came from pre-transplant mixed lymphocyte reactions. Broader study findings: Graft donor-reactive T cells possibly entered the graft instead of undergoing deletion.

TCRdb's copy holds only in-frame clones and misses some; the assay was immunoSEQ multiplex PCR. This table holds about 80,000 clones, about 84% found once. Regarding this clone: Its specificity is unknown.

This receptor was identified in a human patient who received a liver transplant. The graft donor may have contributed some T cells. Material: CD4+ T cells from blood, obtained about 46 months after liver transplant.

CDR3: CASSDRGRNGELFF. For the CDR3, the DNA is TGTGCCAGCAGCGACAGGGGGCGGAACGGGGAGCTGTTTTTT. The J gene is TRBJ2-2, the V gene TRBV9; 9 bases are a match to TRBD1. Unmatched junction bases numbered 4, after V lost 3 bases and J lost 7 bases. This CDR3 has 14 amino acids. Germline V gene data show CDR1 as SGDLS and CDR2 as YYNGEE.